These 17 T cell receptor beta chains came from one sample sequenced in a study of T cells after posttransplantation cyclophosphamide. The data were produced by immunoSEQ multiplex PCR, yet TCRdb's version contains in-frame clones alone and is incomplete. The sample lists over 10,000 clones; approximately 2% were seen once. Treatment was busulfan-fludarabine conditioning, a marrow graft, and cyclophosphamide on days +3 and +4. This specimen was PBMCs, taken after allogeneic stem cell transplant with posttransplant cyclophosphamide. The receptors here all came from a young adult male patient who received an allogeneic stem cell transplant from a related donor, was CMV-positive, and had no GVHD. Some T cells may be supplied by the graft donor.

This clone has just a few counts. V usage is TRBV9 and J usage is TRBJ2-7; no definite D call. This CDR3 is 14 amino acids long. Germline values: CDR1 SGDLS, CDR2 YYNGEE. With 0 bases removed from V and 2 bases from J, the gap between germline ends came to 9 bases. CDR3 region: CASSVDPVPYEQYF. In DNA, the CDR3 is TGTGCCAGCAGCGTAGACCCAGTCCCCTACGAGCAGTACTTC.

This clone was counted a few times. The rearrangement uses TRBV27 and TRBJ2-3; 8 bases map to TRBD2. V lost 4 bases to trimming and J lost 4 bases; unmatched junction nucleotides: 10. This CDR3 is 16 amino acids long. CDR1 and CDR2 (germline): MNHEY, SMNVEV (reference sequence). The CDR3 is CASSSPTSVLPDTQYF. The CDR3 coding sequence is TGTGCCAGCAGTTCCCCGACTAGCGTTCTCCCAGATACGCAGTATTTT.

With regard to this clone: The sample has other DNA sequences that encode this CDR3 too. The V call is TRBV5-1, the J call TRBJ1-2; 10 bases are a match to TRBD1. Germline assignment: CDR1 SGHRS and CDR2 YFSETQ. The CDR3 runs to 15 residues. V dropped 4 bases and J dropped 3; count of bases not matched to a gene: 6. CDR3 bases: TGCGCCAGCAGCCGAGACAGGGGGCGCGACTATGGCTACACCTTC. It is translated as CASSRDRGRDYGYTF.

The CDR3 bases are TGTGCCACCAGCAGAGATCGAGGCCGAGCCTACGAGCAGTACTTC. Translation gives CATSRDRGRAYEQYF. The chain links TRBV15 to TRBJ2-7; D remains ambiguous. CDR3 size: 15 residues. Trimming took off 0 bases at V and 2 bases at J, with 11 bases between the two ends. The germline V gene encodes CDR1 LNHNV and CDR2 YYDKDF (reference sequence).

The J gene is TRBJ2-7, the V gene TRBV11-2; 9 nucleotides match TRBD2. Germline CDR1 reads SGHAT; CDR2 reads FQNNGV. J lost 3 bases, V lost 1 base, and 10 bases had no gene match. This CDR3 comprises 17 residues. The CDR3 DNA sequence: TGTGCCAGCAGCTTAGGGGGACTAGCTACAATCCACTACGAGCAGTACTTC. The encoded protein is CASSLGGLATIHYEQYF.

This clone was counted a few times. The gene calls are TRBV6-5 and TRBJ1-1, with a weak D call TRBD1 (6 bases). Germline CDR1 is MNHEY and CDR2 is SVGAGI. There are 16 residues in the CDR3. Trimming took 2 bases from V and 0 from J, leaving 13 bases between them. The CDR3 is CASSYRTDKMNTEAFF. For the CDR3, the DNA is TGTGCCAGCAGTTACAGGACAGATAAAATGAACACTGAAGCTTTCTTT.

To note about this clone: Other DNA sequences in the same sample also yield this CDR3. The chain joins TRBV29-1 to TRBJ2-1, with a possible D match to TRBD2 (6 bases). Trimming took off 6 bases at V and 7 bases at J, with 13 bases between the two ends. CDR1 SQVTM and CDR2 ANQGSEA come from the germline V gene. The CDR3 contains 12 residues. CDR3 in amino acids: CSVRPGGNEQFF. The CDR3 DNA reads as TGCAGCGTGCGACCCGGGGGTAATGAGCAGTTCTTC.

This CDR3 reads CASSPGTGNTDTQYF. The CDR3 DNA is TGTGCCAGCAGCCCCGGGACAGGGAACACAGATACGCAGTATTTT. The J gene is TRBJ2-3, the V gene TRBV7-9; 9 nucleotides line up with TRBD1. There are 15 residues in the CDR3. V shed 5 bases, J shed 2 bases, and the junction held 5 bases outside the gene matches. The germline V gene encodes CDR1 SEHNR and CDR2 FQNEAQ (reference sequence).

This chain connects TRBV7-8 to TRBJ2-2; 8 bases line up with TRBD2. The CDR3 runs to 18 residues. The ends lost 0 bases at V and 5 bases at J; junction bases unmatched: 11. CDR1 is SGHVS, CDR2 FQNEAQ, per germline. Here the CDR3 DNA reads TGTGCCAGCAGCTTAGCACAAGGCAGCGGGAGTGGGACCGGGGAGCTGTTTTTT. This gives the protein CASSLAQGSGSGTGELFF.

This clone came up a few times. The rearrangement joins TRBV28 to TRBJ1-1; perhaps TRBD1 as D (5 bases). V lost 8 bases, J lost 1 base, and 14 bases lay in between. The germline CDR1 and CDR2 sequences are MDHEN and SYDVKM. The CDR3 length is 14 residues. Written as DNA, the CDR3 is TGTGCCAGCCGGCCGGGAGGACAGAACACTGAAGCTTTCTTT. It is translated as CASRPGGQNTEAFF.

There are a few counts of this clone. This chain connects TRBV15 to TRBJ2-1, with 7 bases lining up with TRBD2. The germline CDR1 and CDR2 sequences are LNHNV and YYDKDF (reference sequence). Trimming cost V 0 bases and J 9 bases; bases outside gene matches: 11. The CDR3 is made up of 16 amino acids. The CDR3 bases are TGTGCCACCAGCAGAGATGCCGGGAGGCCTCTTCTTGAGCAGTTCTTC. This translates into CATSRDAGRPLLEQFF. The full variable domain, with the rest looked up from reference TRBV15 and TRBJ2-1, is DAMVIQNPRYQVTQFGKPVTLSCSQTLNHNVMYWYQQKSSQAPKLLFHYYDKDFNNEADTPDNFQSRRPNTSFCFLDIRSPGLGDTAMYLCATSRDAGRPLLEQFFGPGTRLTVL.

This clone was counted only a few times. The chain links TRBV5-1 to TRBJ2-7, with D possibly TRBD1 on 6 matching bases. This CDR3 contains 14 residues. CDR1 SGHRS and CDR2 YFSETQ come from the germline V gene. Trimming left V 4 bases short and J 5 bases short, with 16 bases between. This chain's CDR3 is CASSPRTDGNEQYF. As DNA, the CDR3 is TGCGCCAGCAGCCCCCGGACAGACGGGAACGAGCAGTACTTC.

The rearrangement uses TRBV7-2 and TRBJ2-5, with 10 positions matching TRBD2. The CDR3 spans 18 residues. The germline V gene encodes CDR1 SGHTA and CDR2 FQGNSA. V lost 0 bases, J lost 5 bases, and 12 bases stayed unmatched. CDR3 residues: CASSLARLAGALGETQYF. The CDR3 coding sequence is TGTGCCAGCAGCTTAGCGCGGCTAGCGGGGGCCCTCGGGGAGACCCAGTACTTC. The full variable domain, completed using reference TRBV7-2 and TRBJ2-5, is GAGVSQSPSNKVTEKGKDVELRCDPISGHTALYWYRQSLGQGLEFLIYFQGNSAPDKSGLPSDRFSAERTGGSVSTLTIQRTQQEDSAVYLCASSLARLAGALGETQYFGPGTRLLVL.

This clone was counted only a few times. J is TRBJ2-5 and V is TRBV25-1, with TRBD2 as a possible D gene (6 bases). Germline V gives CDR1 MGHDK, CDR2 SYGVNS. This CDR3 comprises 16 residues. V was pared by 2 bases and J by 4 bases, with 17 bases between. Here the CDR3 reads CASSERDWSPVETQYF. CDR3 nucleotides: TGTGCCAGCAGTGAACGGGACTGGAGTCCTGTAGAGACCCAGTACTTC.

This sequence joins TRBV28 and TRBJ2-1; 10 nucleotides agree with TRBD2. Per germline, CDR1 MDHEN and CDR2 SYDVKM. Unmatched junction bases numbered 13, after V lost 5 bases and J lost 6 bases. The CDR3 consists of 17 residues. This CDR3 is CASSTPSGRGLGNEQFF. DNA for the CDR3: TGTGCCAGCAGTACTCCTAGCGGGAGAGGGTTGGGCAATGAGCAGTTCTTC.

This clone was observed a handful of times. The chain is built from TRBV12-5 and TRBJ1-1, with 8 bases that match TRBD1. Germline assignment: CDR1 LGHNT and CDR2 FRNRAP. The CDR3 extends over 15 amino acids. The V segment lost 1 base and the J segment 4 bases; nucleotides outside the gene matches: 5. This CDR3 reads CASGLGTGSSTEAFF. CDR3 nucleotides: TGTGCTAGTGGTTTGGGGACAGGGTCCAGCACTGAAGCTTTCTTT.

This clone showed up just a few times. This rearrangement joins TRBV4-2 to TRBJ2-2, with unresolved D. V lost 0 bases and J 6 bases, leaving 11 bases between the germline ends. Per germline, CDR1 LGHNA and CDR2 YNFKEQ. This CDR3 has 15 amino acids. CDR3 residues: CASSQEVVISGELFF. CDR3 nucleotides: TGTGCCAGCAGCCAAGAGGTAGTGATCTCCGGGGAGCTGTTTTTT.